In its sample, the clone carrying this T cell receptor beta chain was seen a few times. Trimming cost V 4 bases and J 4 bases, with 13 bases left between them. Germline V lookup: CDR1 SGHAT, CDR2 FQNNGV. The CDR3 runs 14 residues. Some clones are missing from TCRdb's copy, which holds only in-frame ones; the method was immunoSEQ multiplex PCR. The data contain around 140,000 clones, roughly 84% of them singletons. These data belong to a study of blood T cell repertoires in COVID-19. This chain links TRBV11-2 with TRBJ1-2, with a possible D match to TRBD1 (5 bases). The source of this sequence is an elderly woman with acute or convalescent COVID-19. Sequencing was carried out using peripheral blood. The CDR3 is CASSSGGYIYGYTF. DNA for the CDR3: TGTGCCAGCAGCTCCGGGGGTTATATCTATGGCTACACCTTC.